This TCR beta chain was sequenced during a study of technical replicates of blood from a handful of donors (dated by TCRdb to about 2017). The protocol used for the library was the immunoSEQ multiplex PCR assay. Drawn from immuneACCESS, this table holds only the in-frame rearrangements with V and J called that TCRdb kept. Clones are partly lost; checked studies trace under half to an unresolved V gene and leave the rest unexplained. The sample table lists approximately 75,000 clones, 97% of them with a count of one. The ten largest clones take up under 0.3% of the sample. Trimmed from V: 5 bases; trimmed from J: 11 bases; junction bases lacking a gene match: 14. For CDR1 and CDR2, the germline V gene lists SGHAT and FQNNGV. Reading from cysteine to phenylalanine, the CDR3 counts 15 amino acids. Only the CDR3 region is kept as DNA, spanning 45 bases read in frame from base 1. On this clone: Which antigen it targets is not known. The input lacks base qualities; no much larger clone sits a single base away.

The source is a human donor in good health. Sequenced material: T cells isolated from PBMCs. The sequence joins TRBV11-2 to TRBJ2-3, with 9 bases in between that match TRBD2. The CDR3 is CASSAPGLAPMGQYF. Here is the DNA: TGTGCCAGCAGCGCTCCGGGACTAGCCCCTATGGGGCAGTATTTT. The CDR3, completed at both ends by the reference TRBV11-2 and TRBJ2-3 genes, gives the full variable domain EAGVAQSPRYKIIEKRQSVAFWCNPISGHATLYWYQQILGQGPKLLIQFQNNGVVDDSQLPKDRFSAERLKGVDSTLKIQPAKLEDSAVYLCASSAPGLAPMGQYFGPGTRLTVL.